This T cell receptor (beta chain) emerged from a study of T cell responses to AZD1222 COVID-19 vaccine. In the study overall: The analysis combined second doses at about 4 or about 12 weeks.

Germline V CDR1 and CDR2: MNHEY, SMNVEV (reference sequence). The CDR3 covers 16 residues. The J segment lost 5 bases and the V segment lost 3 bases, leaving 7 bases of the junction unmatched. Whole-study results and caveats: AZD1222 recipients seropositive at baseline numbered only 5 or 6.

Assay: immunoSEQ multiplex PCR; the TCRdb copy retains only in-frame clones and omits some. The table has about 97,000 clones, about 91% seen once. With regard to this clone: Its specificity is not known.

This clonotype originated in an adult in good health. This specimen was peripheral blood, taken on day 0 of AZD1222 vaccination. The J gene is TRBJ2-3, the V gene TRBV27; TRBD2 agrees at 11 bases. The CDR3 DNA sequence: TGTGCCAGCAGTTTCGATAGCGGGGGGGCGAAAGATACGCAGTATTTT. Translating gives CASSFDSGGAKDTQYF.